This paragraph covers one T cell receptor beta chain sequence. Germline lookup yields CDR1 SGHAT and CDR2 FQDESV (reference sequence). The CDR3 covers 15 residues. Trimming took off 2 bases at V and 5 bases at J, with 15 bases between the two ends. This entry is derived from a study of T-cell memory formation after mild COVID-19. MiXCR was run by TCRdb on the 5' RACE reads, yielding one entry per CDR3 protein. The table lists about 340,000 distinct CDR3 sequences, 20% to 25% of them singletons. Sequenced input: PBMCs or a T cell subset sorted from them (not recorded which). The receptor comes from an adult woman who had mild COVID-19 (a few samples of this study predate the infection). Cell type and time point are not known. This chain connects TRBV11-1 to TRBJ2-5; tentatively, D is TRBD1 (5 bases). The CDR3 nucleotides read TGTGCCAGCAGCTTATGGAAAGGAGCAGGGGAGACCCAGTACTTC. This translates into CASSLWKGAGETQYF.